This T cell receptor beta chain was found in a study of long-term antiretroviral therapy in people with HIV. Study results and limitations: Clonal populations expanded prior to ART predominated within the repertoire at all time points. Increased diversity was seen after ART, yet it remained lower than in transplant donor controls.

On this clone itself: Its antigen is undetermined.

Version v3.0 of the immunoSEQ assay ran at survey level. TCRdb's copy holds only in-frame clones and misses some; the assay was immunoSEQ multiplex PCR. The data show roughly 20,000 clones, 88% seen once. Without exception, participants with HIV were treated in the United States. The germline V gene has CDR1 WNHNN and CDR2 SYGVQD (reference sequence). The CDR3 has 18 residues. V lost 0 bases to trimming and J lost 1 base, with 17 bases between them. The gene calls are TRBV10-1 and TRBJ2-3; D is possibly TRBD2 (6 bases). This receptor was obtained from a man in his 60s with HIV. This sample comprised unsorted PBMCs, obtained 2.3 years after starting antiretroviral therapy. CDR3 protein: CASSESASAGLGTDTQYF. DNA for the CDR3: TGCGCCAGCAGTGAGTCGGCTAGCGCGGGGCTAGGCACAGATACGCAGTATTTT.